The 30 T cell receptor beta chains presented below share a single source sample, sequenced in a study of regulatory T cells in long-lasting Graves disease. Time point defined: newly diagnosed GD, antithyroid drugs for less than 3 months. Preparation of the TCR library used RNA extracted from PBMCs. Sequencing libraries for TCR beta were prepared with iRepertoire HTBI primers and Arm-PCR of CDR3 regions. TCRdb used MiXCR to reprocess the multiplex PCR reads, holding one entry per CDR3 protein. Of 450,000 to 500,000 distinct CDR3 sequences listed, 15% to 20% are singletons. This same sample was also taken into another study, of T cells in Graves' hyperthyroidism and ophthalmopathy.

The source material was peripheral blood mononuclear cells (PBMCs), sampled at new diagnosis, from a patient treated with antithyroid drugs. Receptors were obtained from a man between 35 and 55 years old with Graves disease.

This clonotype was observed many times. The chain links TRBV27 to TRBJ2-3; TRBD1 aligns across 10 bases. In germline, CDR1 is MNHEY, CDR2 SMNVEV (reference sequence). V shed 5 bases, J shed 3 bases, and the junction held 5 bases outside the gene matches. The CDR3 is 15 residues long. The CDR3 loop is CASSPRDRGTDTQYF. The CDR3 bases are TGTGCCAGCAGTCCGCGGGACAGGGGAACAGATACGCAGTATTTT.

V is TRBV11-2 and J is TRBJ2-7; 13 bases agree with TRBD2. Per the germline V gene, CDR1 is SGHAT and CDR2 is FQNNGV. The CDR3 has 17 residues. The V gene end was trimmed by 1 base and the J gene end by 0 bases; junction bases not matched to a gene: 3. In nucleotides, the CDR3 is TGTGCCAGCAGCTTAGGTGGGACTAGCGGGGCCTCCTACGAGCAGTACTTC. Translating it yields CASSLGGTSGASYEQYF.

There are many counts of this clonotype. V and J are TRBV2 and TRBJ2-4; tentative D call: TRBD2 (6 bases). V lost 2 bases and J lost 9, with 11 bases in between. The CDR3 loop spans 13 amino acids. From germline, CDR1 is SNHLY and CDR2 FYNNEI. As DNA, the CDR3 is TGTGCCAGCAGTGAATGGAGGGACGGCATTCAGTACTTC. Translating it yields CASSEWRDGIQYF.

This clonotype was recorded a few times. J is TRBJ2-2 and V is TRBV6-1; 7 nucleotides agree with TRBD2. This CDR3 has 15 amino acids. The germline CDR1 and CDR2 sequences are MNHNS and SASEGT. V shed 8 bases and J 4 bases; nucleotides not matched to a gene: 10. The CDR3 coding sequence is TGTGCCAGCGCATGGGGGGGGAGTATCACCGGGGAGCTGTTTTTT. Translating gives CASAWGGSITGELFF.

The J gene is TRBJ1-5, the V gene TRBV12-3 or TRBV12-4, with 7 bases matching TRBD1. CDR3 size: 15 residues. Trimming at V came to 4 bases and at J to 3 bases, leaving 6 bases not matched to a gene. The CDR3 region is CASSSETGFNQPQHF. DNA of the CDR3: TGTGCCAGCAGTTCCGAGACAGGGTTCAATCAGCCCCAGCATTTT.

The rearrangement uses TRBV29-1 and TRBJ2-3; 7 positions match TRBD2. This CDR3 spans 14 amino acids. The V segment lost 5 bases and the J segment 1 base; nucleotides outside the gene matches: 6. Germline lookup yields CDR1 SQVTM and CDR2 ANQGSEA. Here the CDR3 reads CSVTSGERTDTQYF. The CDR3 DNA reads TGCAGCGTTACCAGCGGGGAACGCACAGATACGCAGTATTTT.

This clonotype was counted between two and nine times. The V gene is TRBV19, the J gene TRBJ2-3; unclear D gene. The germline V gene has CDR1 LNHDA and CDR2 SQIVND (reference sequence). The germline V and J ends were trimmed by 3 bases and 2 bases, with 12 bases remaining between them. The CDR3 covers 15 residues. The CDR3 DNA reads TGTGCCAGTAGTATGATTACCTCATCCACAGATACGCAGTATTTT. Encoded protein: CASSMITSSTDTQYF. The entire variable domain, with the rest obtained from reference TRBV19 and TRBJ2-3, is as follows: DGGITQSPKYLFRKEGQNVTLSCEQNLNHDAMYWYRQDPGQGLRLIYYSQIVNDFQKGDIAEGYSVSREKKESFPLTVTSAQKNPTAFYLCASSMITSSTDTQYFGPGTRLTVL.

This clonotype was picked up many times. The chain is built from TRBV12-3 or TRBV12-4 and TRBJ2-2, with D perhaps TRBD1 (5 bases). V dropped 3 bases and J dropped 5 bases, with 7 bases sitting between them. The length of the CDR3 is 13 residues. Written as DNA, the CDR3 is TGTGCCAGCAGTTTTTCAGGGACCGGGGAGCTGTTTTTT. Residues: CASSFSGTGELFF.

This clonotype was seen at least ten times. The DNA for the CDR3 is TGCGCCAGCAGCTTGGAGGGCGGGAGGGCCATATATTTT. Translating it yields CASSLEGGRAIYF. This sequence joins TRBV5-1 and TRBJ2-3; the D is unclear. TRBJ1-3 explains the end of the DNA better; the J call may be wrong. CDR3 length: 13 residues. Germline CDR1 is SGHRS and CDR2 is YFSETQ.

This chain connects TRBV11-2 to TRBJ2-1; 7 bases are shared with TRBD2. This CDR3 comprises 13 residues. The trim removed 5 bases at V and 14 bases at J, leaving 12 bases unmatched. CDR1 SGHAT and CDR2 FQNNGV come from the germline V gene. The DNA for the CDR3 is TGTGCCAGCAGCATTTCCCCCGGTGCGGGAGAGTTCTTC. Translation gives CASSISPGAGEFF.

This clonotype showed up many times. The chain joins TRBV11-3 to TRBJ2-1, with 7 nucleotides matching TRBD2. V was clipped by 6 bases and J by 2 bases; unmatched bases: 4. CDR3 size: 14 residues. Germline-derived CDR1 and CDR2 are SGHNT and YENEEA. This chain's CDR3 is CASSLSGAYNEQFF. CDR3 DNA: TGTGCCAGCAGTCTGAGCGGGGCCTACAATGAGCAGTTCTTC.

In its sample, this clonotype was seen a few times. The rearrangement links TRBV7-9 to TRBJ2-6; no definite D call. CDR1 and CDR2 from the germline V gene are SEHNR and FQNEAQ (reference sequence). Trimming cost V 1 base and J 4 bases, with 11 bases left between them. The CDR3 length is 16 residues. The CDR3 here is CASSLDPETGANVLTF. For the CDR3, the DNA is TGTGCCAGCAGCTTAGACCCCGAGACCGGGGCCAACGTCCTGACTTTC.

The chain combines TRBV19 with TRBJ2-5; D is ambiguous. Trimming removed 4 bases from V and 4 bases from J, with 13 bases in between. The CDR3 sequence is 14 residues long. Germline CDR1 reads LNHDA; CDR2 reads SQIVND (reference sequence). CDR3 nucleotide sequence: TGTGCCAGTAGTAGAGTGGCGAAAACAGAGACCCAGTACTTC. It yields the protein CASSRVAKTETQYF. The full variable domain, rest sourced from reference TRBV19 and TRBJ2-5, is DGGITQSPKYLFRKEGQNVTLSCEQNLNHDAMYWYRQDPGQGLRLIYYSQIVNDFQKGDIAEGYSVSREKKESFPLTVTSAQKNPTAFYLCASSRVAKTETQYFGPGTRLLVL.

This clonotype was seen many times. V usage is TRBV24-1 and J usage is TRBJ2-5, with D possibly TRBD2 on 5 matching bases. V gave up 3 bases and J gave up 5 bases, with 15 bases separating them. Germline V gene sequence: CDR1 KGHDR, CDR2 SFDVKD. CDR3 size: 15 residues. The DNA of the CDR3 is TGTGCCACCAGTGATCGGCGGGTGAGCGCCGAGACCCAGTACTTC. Protein sequence: CATSDRRVSAETQYF.

This clonotype was observed at least ten times. Written as DNA, the CDR3 is TGCAGTGCTCCACGGGACAGGGTCTCCAATGAGCAGTTCTTC. Amino acid sequence: CSAPRDRVSNEQFF. The chain uses TRBV20-1 and TRBJ2-1; 9 positions match TRBD1. The V gene's germline CDR1 is DFQATT and CDR2 SNEGSKA (reference sequence). Trimming cost V 5 bases and J 6 bases; bases outside gene matches: 8. The CDR3 totals 14 residues.

This clonotype was seen repeatedly, ten times or more. Germline and junction disagree at one end, which may indicate a read error. The J gene is TRBJ1-1, the V gene TRBV5-1, with D unclear. This CDR3 contains 13 residues. Germline CDR1 is SGHRS and CDR2 is YFSETQ. DNA of the CDR3: TGTGCCAGCAGCTTAGCCCCGAACACTGAAGCTTTCTTT. It translates to CASSLAPNTEAFF.

This clonotype was observed a few times. The chain combines TRBV29-1 with TRBJ2-1; 8 bases line up with TRBD2. V shed 3 bases, J shed 9 bases, and the junction held 13 bases outside the gene matches. Germline V CDR1 and CDR2: SQVTM, ANQGSEA. This CDR3 spans 15 amino acids. Here the CDR3 reads CSVDSGGGSISEQFF. The CDR3 bases are TGCAGCGTTGACTCGGGGGGGGGCAGCATCAGTGAGCAGTTCTTC.

This clonotype was counted many times. This sequence joins TRBV27 and TRBJ2-2; 14 nucleotides align to TRBD2. Trimming at V came to 3 bases and at J to 5 bases, leaving 8 bases not matched to a gene. Germline-derived CDR1 and CDR2 are MNHEY and SMNVEV (reference sequence). This CDR3 spans 18 amino acids. For the CDR3, the DNA is TGTGCCAGCAGTTTTTACGGGACTAGCGGGAGAGGAACCGGGGAGCTGTTTTTT. Its protein is CASSFYGTSGRGTGELFF.

This clonotype was counted once. This rearrangement joins TRBV7-9 to TRBJ2-5; D is perhaps TRBD1 or TRBD2 (5 bases each). Germline loops: CDR1 SEHNR, CDR2 FQNEAQ (reference sequence). The V end was cut by 2 bases, the J end by 1 base, with 8 bases between. CDR3 size: 14 residues. The CDR3 DNA is TGTGCCAGCAGCTTACGGGACCCCCAAGAGACCCAGTACTTC. Translation gives CASSLRDPQETQYF. Combining the CDR3 with reference TRBV7-9 and TRBJ2-5 gives the whole variable domain DTGVSQNPRHKITKRGQNVTFRCDPISEHNRLYWYRQTLGQGPEFLTYFQNEAQLEKSRLLSDRFSAERPKGSFSTLEIQRTEQGDSAMYLCASSLRDPQETQYFGPGTRLLVL.

This clonotype was observed a handful of times. The CDR3 coding sequence is TGTGCCAGCAGTGAATATGAAACAGAAACCCTGCCTTATGGCTACACCTTC. Amino acid sequence: CASSEYETETLPYGYTF. V gene TRBV25-1 combines with J gene TRBJ1-2; D gene unclear. CDR1 MGHDK and CDR2 SYGVNS come from the germline V gene. The CDR3 sequence is 17 residues long. The ends were cut back, 0 bases at V and 5 bases at J, with 19 bases in the middle.

This chain connects TRBV6-1 to TRBJ1-5; a weak D match, TRBD1 (6 bases). Trimming cost V 5 bases and J 5 bases, with 7 bases left between them. The V gene's germline CDR1 is MNHNS and CDR2 SASEGT. The CDR3 loop spans 12 amino acids. The CDR3 DNA follows: TGTGCCAGCAGTCACAGGGATCAGCCCCAGCATTTT. It translates to CASSHRDQPQHF.

This clonotype was recorded many times. The chain joins TRBV11-2 to TRBJ2-1; D may be TRBD2 (5 bases). CDR3 length: 14 residues. V shed 3 bases and J shed 8 bases, with 14 bases lying between them. Germline V gene lookup returns CDR1 SGHAT and CDR2 FQNNGV. Written as DNA, the CDR3 is TGTGCCAGCAGCTTTAAGACTACTTCCCATGAGCAGTTCTTC. Its protein is CASSFKTTSHEQFF.

Ten or more counts support this clonotype. This chain uses TRBV7-2 with TRBJ2-7; TRBD1 is a possible D gene (5 bases). Germline V gene data show CDR1 as SGHTA and CDR2 as FQGNSA. The V end was cut by 5 bases, the J end by 3 bases, with 14 bases between. The CDR3 runs to 14 residues. CDR3 sequence: CASSDRRQGYEQYF. CDR3 sequence (DNA): TGTGCCAGCAGCGACCGGCGGCAGGGCTACGAGCAGTACTTC.

This clonotype is a singleton in its sample. The chain employs TRBV25-1 and TRBJ1-2; D remains ambiguous. In germline, CDR1 is MGHDK, CDR2 SYGVNS. The CDR3 is made up of 15 amino acids. Trimming took 1 base from V and 0 from J, leaving 9 bases between them. Here the CDR3 DNA reads TGTGCCAGCAGTGAATCGGGCAGACCTAACTATGGCTACACCTTC. This encodes CASSESGRPNYGYTF.

This chain connects TRBV10-2 to TRBJ1-2; 8 bases map to TRBD1. V lost 4 bases to trimming and J lost 0 bases; unmatched junction nucleotides: 4. Germline CDR1 is WSHSY and CDR2 is SAAADI. This CDR3 spans 15 amino acids. The CDR3: CASSVQGVANYGYTF. The CDR3 coding sequence is TGCGCCAGCAGTGTACAGGGGGTCGCTAACTATGGCTACACCTTC.

The chain joins TRBV28 to TRBJ2-3, with D unclear. The CDR3 has 14 residues. The germline gives CDR1 MDHEN, CDR2 SYDVKM. Trimming cost V 5 bases and J 8 bases, with 17 bases left between them. CDR3 sequence: CASSIRVSGGTQYF. CDR3 DNA: TGTGCCAGCAGTATCCGGGTCTCAGGCGGTACGCAGTATTTT. The variable domain in full, with the rest retrieved from reference TRBV28 and TRBJ2-3, is DVKVTQSSRYLVKRTGEKVFLECVQDMDHENMFWYRQDPGLGLRLIYFSYDVKMKEKGDIPEGYSVSREKKERFSLILESASTNQTSMYLCASSIRVSGGTQYFGPGTRLTVL.

This clonotype was seen at least ten times. The CDR3 nucleotides are TGTGCCAGCAGCCAAGATCCCAGGGGCCAAAGTGAGACCCAGTACTTC. Protein sequence: CASSQDPRGQSETQYF. The chain couples TRBV14 to TRBJ2-5, with D tentatively TRBD1 (6 bases). Germline values: CDR1 SGHDN, CDR2 FVKESK. Trimming shortened V by 0 bases and J by 5 bases, and 16 bases separated the two germline ends. This CDR3 is 16 amino acids long. The full variable domain, rest sourced from reference TRBV14 and TRBJ2-5, is EAGVTQFPSHSVIEKGQTVTLRCDPISGHDNLYWYRRVMGKEIKFLLHFVKESKQDESGMPNNRFLAERTGGTYSTLKVQPAELEDSGVYFCASSQDPRGQSETQYFGPGTRLLVL.

This clonotype has a handful of counts. This chain connects TRBV12-3 or TRBV12-4 to TRBJ2-7; 9 bases line up with TRBD2. Trimming at V came to 5 bases and at J to 1 base, leaving 9 bases not matched to a gene. The CDR3 sequence is 16 residues long. The CDR3 reads CASSPSLAGLSYEQYF. CDR3 bases: TGTGCCAGCAGTCCCTCGCTAGCGGGATTATCCTACGAGCAGTACTTC.

This sequence joins TRBV15 and TRBJ2-5, with D unresolved. V dropped 6 bases and J dropped 1 base, with 9 bases sitting between them. The CDR3 length is 13 residues. Germline CDR1 LNHNV, CDR2 YYDKDF (reference sequence). The CDR3: CATSPGLQETQYF. The CDR3 DNA reads as TGTGCCACCAGTCCGGGCCTCCAAGAGACCCAGTACTTC.

This clonotype was counted many times. The rearrangement links TRBV6-1 to TRBJ2-7; tentatively, D is TRBD2 (6 bases). Germline CDR1 reads MNHNS; CDR2 reads SASEGT. V lost 5 bases and J 7 bases, leaving 21 bases between the germline ends. The CDR3 is 15 amino acids. In DNA form, the CDR3 reads TGTGCCAGCAGTCACCGGGACTCACTCGGGGGTGAGCAGTACTTC. It yields the protein CASSHRDSLGGEQYF.